This TCR beta chain was observed in a study of blood T cell repertoires in COVID-19. Using immunoSEQ multiplex PCR, the repertoire was profiled, and TCRdb retains in-frame clones only, with some absent. The sample yields some 180,000 clones, approximately 83% seen once. This clone came up a few times. The receptor was isolated from a woman aged 40 to 50 with COVID-19, enrolled during active disease. Sequencing was carried out using peripheral blood.

The CDR3 DNA reads as TGTGCCAGCAGTTCGAAGACAGGGCAAGAAAAACTGTTTTTT. Protein product: CASSSKTGQEKLFF. V usage is TRBV5-4 and J usage is TRBJ1-4; 7 positions match TRBD1. Trimming cost V 5 bases and J 8 bases; bases outside gene matches: 9. Germline V gene data show CDR1 as SGHNT and CDR2 as YYREEE (reference sequence). This CDR3 is 14 amino acids long.